A single sample gave rise to the 6 T cell receptor beta chains below, sequenced in a study of beta chain features in type 1 diabetes (dated by TCRdb to 2016 to 2019). These receptors' targets are unknown. Summary of the overall study and its limitations: Type 1 diabetes patients showed a moderate but significant shortening of TCRB CDR3 length in all four CD4+ subsets.

The library relied on the immunoSEQ multiplex PCR assay. All of the isolated RNA was reverse transcribed with the High Capacity cDNA Reverse Transcription Kit, so expressed TCRB transcripts were sequenced. TCRdb took this table from immuneACCESS and kept in-frame rearrangements with V and J called. Such tables lack part of the clones; where checked against another copy, unresolved V genes explain under half of the gap, and the rest is unexplained. The sample data list 50,000 to 65,000 clones, and roughly 39% of these were observed just once. The ten largest clones take up about 1.5% of the sample. The sequenced material came from Tregs from blood. In light of the paper, this sample's cell subset or site label describes: regulatory CD4+ T cells. These receptors were obtained from a man aged 25 to 40 with type 1 diabetes.

CDR3 amino acids: CASSRLAGLYNEQFF. The CDR3 DNA is TGTGCCAGCAGCCGACTAGCGGGCCTCTACAATGAGCAGTTCTTC. J is TRBJ2-1 and V is TRBV28, with TRBD2 matching 10 bases. With V trimmed by 6 bases and J by 3 bases, 5 bases remained unmatched. The CDR3 totals 15 residues. Per the germline V gene, CDR1 is MDHEN and CDR2 is SYDVKM.

The chain recombines TRBV27 with TRBJ1-2; 7 bases align to TRBD1. Germline V CDR1 and CDR2: MNHEY, SMNVEV (reference sequence). J gave up 2 bases and V 2 bases, and 11 bases lay outside the gene matches. The CDR3 has 17 amino acids. The chain's CDR3 is CASSLHWTGSLNYGYTF. In nucleotides, the CDR3 is TGTGCCAGCAGTTTACATTGGACAGGTTCCCTGAACTATGGCTACACCTTC.

This clone is deemed medium-sized. The chain couples TRBV7-3 to TRBJ1-1, with 7 nucleotides matching TRBD1. Germline trimming cut 4 bases from V and 10 bases from J; bases unmatched to any gene: 12. The CDR3 consists of 14 residues. Germline CDR1 and CDR2: SGHTA and FQGTGA. In nucleotides, the CDR3 is TGTGCCAGCAGCTCCGAACCCGCAGGGGGTGTAGCTTTCTTT. Residues: CASSSEPAGGVAFF.

Points on this clone: The junction does not match germline at one end; this may be a read error. The V call is TRBV2, the J call TRBJ2-7; 10 nucleotides agree with TRBD1. Germline V gene sequence: CDR1 SNHLY, CDR2 FYNNEI. The CDR3 consists of 14 residues. The CDR3 DNA reads TGTACCAGCTTCCGGGACAGGGGAGCCTACGAGCAGTACTTC. This encodes CTSFRDRGAYEQYF.

V gene TRBV10-3 combines with J gene TRBJ2-7, with 10 bases fitting TRBD2. Germline assignment: CDR1 ENHRY and CDR2 SYGVKD. CDR3 length equals 14 residues. V was clipped by 4 bases and J by 6 bases; unmatched bases: 6. CDR3: CAISAAGGPLEQYF. CDR3 coding DNA: TGTGCCATCAGTGCAGCGGGAGGGCCTCTCGAGCAGTACTTC.

This clone showed up just a few times. The chain links TRBV18 to TRBJ2-1; D not resolved. The CDR3 runs 17 residues. Per the germline V gene, CDR1 is KGHSH and CDR2 is LQKENI. V lost 0 bases, J lost 2 bases, and 14 bases lay in between. The CDR3 spells CASSPPSAEQTYNEQFF. The CDR3 nucleotides read TGTGCCAGCTCACCACCGTCTGCGGAACAAACCTACAATGAGCAGTTCTTC.